This T cell receptor (beta chain) was recorded in a study of T cell changes during pregnancy in multiple sclerosis (dated by TCRdb to 2018 to 2020). Regarding the research as a whole: The study looked at changes in the T cell repertoire across pregnancy in women with multiple sclerosis.

This clone was observed a single time. Its antigen target is currently unknown. No quality values exist for individual bases; no much larger clone is one base distant. CDR3 length: 13 amino acids, cysteine to phenylalanine. Only the CDR3 DNA is retained, 39 bases long and in frame from the first base. CDR1 and CDR2 were assigned from the germline V gene as MDHEN and SYDVKM. Ends trimmed: V by 5 bases, J by 6 bases; bases unmatched to a gene: 4. The library was generated by the immunoSEQ multiplex PCR assay. Imported from immuneACCESS, the table was reduced by TCRdb to in-frame sequences with V and J called. These copies leave out some clones; in studies compared against another copy, an unresolved V gene accounts for under half, and the cause of the remainder is not known. For this sample the table gives 65,000 to 75,000 clones, of which over 85% were detected only once. The ten most abundant clones make up roughly 3.6% of the sample.

The chain is encoded by TRBV28 joined to TRBJ2-1, with 7 middle bases fitting TRBD1. The specimen comprised peripheral blood, sampled after pregnancy. The sequence derives from a female donor in good health, enrolled as a control in a pregnancy study. CDR3 reads: CASSHRGLNEQFF. The bases are TGTGCCAGCAGTCACAGGGGTCTCAATGAGCAGTTCTTC.